This TCR beta chain was retrieved from a study of siplizumab effects on memory and regulatory T cells. The table came from immunoSEQ multiplex PCR; TCRdb's copy has only in-frame clones and leaves some out. The sample lists over 80,000 clones, 85% to 95% occurring once. About this clone: What it recognizes is unknown.

Study-wide results and caveats: Whether proliferating Tregs in siplizumab cultures suppress was not functionally confirmed.

The germline CDR1 and CDR2 sequences are SNHLY and FYNNEI. The CDR3 spans 11 residues. V dropped 6 bases and J dropped 4 bases, with 4 bases sitting between them. Source material: non-Treg CD4+ T cells sorted from blood. The rearrangement joins TRBV2 to TRBJ1-5; D not resolved. The clonotype originates from a human donor in good health. CDR3 sequence: CASSVNQPQHF. CDR3 nucleotides: TGTGCCAGCAGCGTAAATCAGCCCCAGCATTTT. Full variable domain (rest looked up from reference TRBV2 and TRBJ1-5): EPEVTQTPSHQVTQMGQEVILRCVPISNHLYFYWYRQILGQKVEFLVSFYNNEISEKSEIFDDQFSVERPDGSNFTLKIRSTKLEDSAMYFCASSVNQPQHFGDGTRLSIL.